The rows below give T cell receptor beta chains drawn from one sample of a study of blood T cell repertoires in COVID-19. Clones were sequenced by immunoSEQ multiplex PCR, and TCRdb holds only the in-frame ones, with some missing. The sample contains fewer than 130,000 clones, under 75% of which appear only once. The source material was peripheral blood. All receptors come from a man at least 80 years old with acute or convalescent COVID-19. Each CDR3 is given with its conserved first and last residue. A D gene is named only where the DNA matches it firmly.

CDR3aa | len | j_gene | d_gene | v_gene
CASSLGVRNNSPLHF | 15 | TRBJ1-6 | NA | TRBV7-2
CASSPPGQENIGYTF | 15 | TRBJ1-2 | TRBD1 | TRBV18
CASSSGIVYNEQFF | 14 | TRBJ2-1 | NA | TRBV18
CASSRGGTDEQYF | 13 | TRBJ2-7 | TRBD2 | TRBV5-4
CASSDRSDTQYF | 12 | TRBJ2-3 | NA | TRBV2
CASKPGTVTDTQYF | 14 | TRBJ2-3 | TRBD1 | TRBV28
CASSESSGRAGEQFF | 15 | TRBJ2-1 | TRBD2 | TRBV2
CATSSLGQGRGYTF | 14 | TRBJ1-2 | NA | TRBV15
CSAQDSSNQPQHF | 13 | TRBJ1-5 | NA | TRBV29-1
CASSPTTSGVPGELFF | 16 | TRBJ2-2 | TRBD2 | TRBV7-2
CATSDPAGRGFF | 12 | TRBJ2-1 | TRBD2 | TRBV24-1
CASSPGPGQGEDEQYF | 16 | TRBJ2-7 | TRBD1 | TRBV28
CARGLNSANYNEQFF | 15 | TRBJ2-1 | NA | TRBV6-9
CSVDGTSTSPRETQYF | 16 | TRBJ2-5 | TRBD2 | TRBV29-1
CASRVEGTEAFF | 12 | TRBJ1-1 | NA | TRBV5-1
CASSLAQAEYNEQFF | 15 | TRBJ2-1 | NA | TRBV7-2
CASSDPRSVDEQFF | 14 | TRBJ2-1 | NA | TRBV2
CASRMTGNTEAFF | 13 | TRBJ1-1 | NA | TRBV6-4
CSVGTGVATQYF | 12 | TRBJ2-5 | TRBD1 | TRBV29-1
CASSHTSGSGSDTQYF | 16 | TRBJ2-3 | TRBD2 | TRBV7-9
CASSLGTGGVTEAFF | 15 | TRBJ1-1 | TRBD1 | TRBV13
CATGTASFNQPQHF | 14 | TRBJ1-5 | TRBD1 | TRBV24-1
CASSPRQEVNEKLFF | 15 | TRBJ1-4 | NA | TRBV9
CASSLAGGPVYEQYF | 15 | TRBJ2-7 | TRBD2 | TRBV7-2
CASSQDDSTDTQYF | 14 | TRBJ2-3 | NA | TRBV4-3
CASSQSRAGQGLNIQYF | 17 | TRBJ2-4 | TRBD1 | TRBV4-2
CATSRAGIGEKLFF | 14 | TRBJ1-4 | NA | TRBV15
CASRKDRGWRNEQFF | 15 | TRBJ2-1 | TRBD1 | TRBV28
CASSRLGVATNEKLFF | 16 | TRBJ1-4 | NA | TRBV4-1
CASSYSEGSSYGYTF | 15 | TRBJ1-2 | NA | TRBV6-2/TRBV6-3
CASSENRGSNQPQHF | 15 | TRBJ1-5 | TRBD1 | TRBV6-1
CASSISSGRETQYF | 14 | TRBJ2-5 | TRBD2 | TRBV19
CASHGASGGFYEQYF | 15 | TRBJ2-7 | TRBD2 | TRBV27
CAWSPGGREQFF | 12 | TRBJ2-1 | TRBD2 | TRBV30
CASSRQEQGTEAFF | 14 | TRBJ1-1 | NA | TRBV6-6
CASRLKQNQPQHF | 13 | TRBJ1-5 | NA | TRBV12-3/TRBV12-4
CASSSTGAASYNEQFF | 16 | TRBJ2-1 | TRBD1 | TRBV6-5
CAIRGTGETQYF | 12 | TRBJ2-5 | NA | TRBV10-3
CASSRSNRGEDTQYF | 15 | TRBJ2-3 | TRBD1 | TRBV5-4
CASTPGRRDEQYF | 13 | TRBJ2-7 | NA | TRBV28
CASWTGVGEQYF | 12 | TRBJ2-7 | TRBD1 | TRBV28
CASSSTTSGRSYEQYF | 16 | TRBJ2-7 | TRBD2 | TRBV9
CATGDRGTDTQYF | 13 | TRBJ2-3 | TRBD1 | TRBV15
CASSQASPANTGELFF | 16 | TRBJ2-2 | NA | TRBV4-2
CASSLSRFGYTF | 12 | TRBJ1-2 | NA | TRBV18
CASSPRGEVYGYTF | 14 | TRBJ1-2 | NA | TRBV28